This entry lists 32 T cell receptor beta chains sequenced from one sample in a study of T cell repertoires in cytomegalovirus infection (dated by TCRdb to between 2019 and 2020). Their specific antigens are unknown. Reads for this sample came from an Illumina HiSeq 1500. The raw public reads went through TCRdb reprocessing: fastp at Q25, MiXCR clone calling, in-frame beta chains kept. CDR3 protein sequences are deduplicated, and each keeps its most common genes and DNA. This sample has approximately 300,000 distinct CDR3 sequences in its table, and just under 25% of those were observed once. The ten top clones hold 13% of the sample. The sample's treatment or condition label, in plain terms: in vitro stimulation with specific CMV peptide epitopes to enrich CMV-specific T cells. The sample consisted of cultured PBMCs, taken from culture after CMV antigen stimulation. Source of these receptors: a human donor in good health (CMV status not recorded). Some clones in this sample may be carry-over from other donors' samples.

This sequence joins TRBV30 and TRBJ2-6, with D uncertain. This CDR3 region has 13 residues. Trimming stripped 7 bases from V and 4 bases from J, with 11 bases between. Germline CDR1 is GTSNPN and CDR2 is SVGIG (reference sequence). The CDR3 here is CAFWPRGANVLTF. CDR3 DNA: TGTGCCTTCTGGCCTAGGGGGGCCAACGTCCTGACTTTC.

This clonotype is termed medium-sized. The chain links TRBV7-2 to TRBJ2-5, with no clear D. This CDR3 has 13 amino acids. Germline assignment: CDR1 SGHTA and CDR2 FQGNSA. With 1 base removed from V and 2 bases from J, the gap between germline ends came to 5 bases. For the CDR3, the DNA is TGTGCCAGCAGCTTAGGGCAGCAAGAGACCCAGTACTTC. Its protein is CASSLGQQETQYF.

This clonotype was detected many times. The V call is TRBV7-8, the J call TRBJ2-7; 8 nucleotides agree with TRBD2. Trimming removed 5 bases from V and 3 bases from J; junction bases left unmatched: 3. Germline V CDR1 and CDR2: SGHVS, FQNEAQ. The CDR3 loop spans 13 amino acids. CDR3 sequence: CASSRGTSYEQYV. CDR3 coding DNA: TGTGCCAGCAGCAGAGGGACTAGCTACGAGCAGTACGTC.

CDR3 DNA sequence: TGTGCCAGCAGCCAAGGCGGGACTTCGGAGACCCAGTACTTC. Its protein product is CASSQGGTSETQYF. V is TRBV3-1 and J is TRBJ2-5, with D possibly matching TRBD2 (6 bases). Germline V gives CDR1 LGHDT, CDR2 YNNKEL (reference sequence). V was pared by 1 base and J by 5 bases, with 11 bases between. This CDR3 region has 14 residues.

This clonotype was counted ten times or more. The chain is built from TRBV7-2 and TRBJ1-5; no firm D call. Germline CDR1 SGHTA, CDR2 FQGNSA. This CDR3 comprises 13 residues. Trimming took 4 bases from V and 4 from J, leaving 8 bases between them. CDR3 protein: CASSSRRNQPQHF. CDR3 in DNA: TGTGCCAGCAGCTCCCGACGGAATCAGCCCCAGCATTTT.

This clonotype was detected many times. The V gene is TRBV28, the J gene TRBJ2-7; 13 nucleotides agree with TRBD2. Germline V gives CDR1 MDHEN, CDR2 SYDVKM. With 5 bases clipped from V and 5 bases from J, the junction kept 9 bases outside the gene matches. CDR3 length: 16 amino acids. The CDR3 DNA sequence: TGTGCCAGCAGTCACCTACTAGCGGGAGGGCCCCACGAGCAGTACTTC. It yields the protein CASSHLLAGGPHEQYF.

Ten or more counts support this clonotype. The rearrangement links TRBV7-9 to TRBJ2-5; D ambiguous. V was cut by 3 bases and J by 5 bases, with 10 bases left in between. From germline, CDR1 is SEHNR and CDR2 FQNEAQ (reference sequence). CDR3 length: 13 amino acids. This CDR3 is CASSFYTGETQYF. The CDR3 nucleotides are TGTGCCAGCAGCTTTTACACCGGGGAGACCCAGTACTTC.

The chain combines TRBV6-2 or TRBV6-3 with TRBJ2-7; 9 bases are a match to TRBD1. The germline CDR1 and CDR2 sequences are MNHEY and SVGEGT. The CDR3 loop spans 14 amino acids. J gave up 4 bases and V 5 bases, and 6 bases lay outside the gene matches. CDR3: CASSQQGAAYEQYV. The CDR3 DNA reads as TGTGCCAGCAGTCAACAGGGGGCTGCTTACGAGCAGTACGTC.

The gene calls are TRBV20-1 and TRBJ2-7; 10 bases are a match to TRBD1. Germline V gives CDR1 DFQATT, CDR2 SNEGSKA (reference sequence). V was pared by 5 bases and J by 4 bases, with 2 bases of the junction left unmatched. CDR3 size: 12 residues. CDR3 DNA: TGCAGTGCTCGGACAGGGGGATACGAGCAGTACTTC. Residues: CSARTGGYEQYF.

This clonotype appeared many times. The chain carries TRBV19 and TRBJ2-5, with TRBD2 as a possible D gene (6 bases). V was clipped by 3 bases and J by 7 bases, with 12 bases between them. The V gene's germline CDR1 is LNHDA and CDR2 SQIVND (reference sequence). This CDR3 comprises 13 residues. As DNA, the CDR3 is TGTGCCAGTAGTATTGGGGGGTTTGTGACCCAGTACTTC. Amino acids: CASSIGGFVTQYF.

The rearrangement links TRBV20-1 to TRBJ2-1; possible D gene TRBD2, 5 bases. This CDR3 has 15 residues. Looked up from germline, CDR1 is DFQATT and CDR2 is SNEGSKA (reference sequence). V was cut by 0 bases and J by 8 bases, with 17 bases left in between. CDR3 DNA sequence: TGCAGTGCTAGAGATTACATTAGCGTCTTAGATGAGCAGTTCTTC. It yields the protein CSARDYISVLDEQFF.

This clonotype appeared once. The rearrangement uses TRBV25-1 and TRBJ1-2; a weak D match, TRBD1 (5 bases). This CDR3 comprises 14 residues. The germline gives CDR1 MGHDK, CDR2 SYGVNS. Between the trimmed V and J ends, which lost 2 bases and 3 bases, there was a span of 10 bases. The CDR3: CASSEQGSDYGYTF. For the CDR3, the DNA is TGTGCCAGCAGTGAACAGGGATCGGACTATGGCTACACCTTC.

This clonotype was seen repeatedly, ten times or more. CDR3 sequence: CASRIAREQYF. The CDR3 bases are TGTGCCAGCAGAATCGCACGCGAGCAGTACTTC. This chain joins TRBV7-2 and TRBJ2-7; no clear D. The germline V gene has CDR1 SGHTA and CDR2 FQGNSA. The CDR3 spans 11 residues. V was cut by 6 bases and J by 6 bases, with 9 bases left in between.

This clonotype was counted at least ten times. This rearrangement joins TRBV6-1 to TRBJ2-7, with D tentatively TRBD2 (5 bases). V was trimmed by 6 bases and J by 2 bases, leaving 14 bases between them. The germline gives CDR1 MNHNS, CDR2 SASEGT. There are 14 residues in the CDR3. The DNA of the CDR3 is TGTGCCAGCAGCACCAATGGACTTACCTACGAGCAGTACGTC. It encodes CASSTNGLTYEQYV.

The chain carries TRBV6-2 or TRBV6-3 and TRBJ1-6; D not certain. Trimming took 5 bases from V and 8 from J, leaving 19 bases between them. CDR1 and CDR2 from the germline V gene are MNHEY and SVGEGT. The CDR3 loop spans 16 amino acids. The CDR3 protein is CASSPLGIQLDSPLHF. Written as DNA, the CDR3 is TGTGCCAGCAGTCCCCTCGGTATCCAGCTGGATTCACCCCTCCACTTT.

The chain carries TRBV6-2 or TRBV6-3 and TRBJ2-6; D not resolved. CDR3 length: 18 residues. Trimming pared 6 bases from V and 4 bases from J, leaving 22 bases between. Germline values: CDR1 MNHEY, CDR2 SVGEGT. The chain's CDR3 is CASRSRRLSVLGANVLTF. For the CDR3, the DNA is TGTGCCAGCAGATCCAGACGGTTAAGCGTCCTAGGGGCCAACGTCCTGACTTTC.

In its sample, this clonotype was seen a few times. This chain joins TRBV20-1 and TRBJ2-7, with 11 bases identical to TRBD2. Per the germline V gene, CDR1 is DFQATT and CDR2 is SNEGSKA (reference sequence). The CDR3 contains 14 residues. V shed 6 bases, J shed 6 bases, and the junction held 10 bases outside the gene matches. CDR3 nucleotides: TGCAGTGCCGTTGTAGCGGGAGGGATTGGCGAGCAGTACTTC. Translation gives CSAVVAGGIGEQYF.

The rearrangement uses TRBV30 and TRBJ1-2; D not resolved. Per the germline V gene, CDR1 is GTSNPN and CDR2 is SVGIG (reference sequence). CDR3 length equals 14 residues. Trimming shortened V by 2 bases and J by 7 bases, and 17 bases separated the two germline ends. The CDR3 DNA reads TGTGCCTGGAGTACTGGACTTCCCCCGCCTGGCTACACCTTC. It specifies CAWSTGLPPPGYTF.

There are many counts of this clonotype. The J gene is TRBJ1-2, the V gene TRBV11-2; weak D call: TRBD1 (5 bases). Germline V gene data show CDR1 as SGHAT and CDR2 as FQNNGV. V was clipped by 4 bases and J by 2 bases, with 8 bases between them. This CDR3 has 13 amino acids. The CDR3 loop reads CASSWGPNYGYTF. CDR3 sequence (DNA): TGTGCCAGCAGCTGGGGACCGAACTATGGCTACACCTTC.

This clonotype has ten or more counts. The rearrangement uses TRBV7-3 and TRBJ2-7; D assignment may be TRBD1 or TRBD2 (6 bases each). Trimming took off 2 bases at V and 3 bases at J, with 11 bases between the two ends. Germline V gives CDR1 SGHTA, CDR2 FQGTGA. The CDR3 has 14 residues. The CDR3 sequence: CASSLQGGLYEQYF. CDR3 sequence (DNA): TGTGCCAGCAGCTTACAAGGGGGGCTCTACGAGCAGTACTTC.

This clonotype has at least ten counts. V is TRBV4-3 and J is TRBJ2-5, with 8 positions matching TRBD1. The CDR3 is made up of 15 amino acids. Unmatched junction bases numbered 4, after V lost 1 base and J lost 3 bases. Germline CDR1 is LGHNA and CDR2 is YSLEER. DNA for the CDR3: TGCGCCAGCAGCCAAGGACAGGGGTGGGAAGAGACCCAGTACTTC. This translates into CASSQGQGWEETQYF.

The table lists this clonotype with a few counts. V gene TRBV7-2 combines with J gene TRBJ2-3; D unresolved. V was trimmed by 5 bases and J by 2 bases, leaving 11 bases between them. Germline CDR1 reads SGHTA; CDR2 reads FQGNSA. CDR3 length equals 14 residues. The CDR3 loop is CASSAPLSTDTQYF. CDR3 sequence (DNA): TGTGCCAGCAGCGCCCCCCTCTCCACAGATACGCAGTATTTT.

The V and J genes are TRBV7-9 and TRBJ2-7; D is ambiguous. CDR1 is SEHNR, CDR2 FQNEAQ, per germline (reference sequence). The germline V and J ends were trimmed by 0 bases and 0 bases, with 9 bases remaining between them. The CDR3 length is 15 residues. CDR3: CASSLAPGSSYEQYV. CDR3 DNA: TGTGCCAGCAGCTTAGCCCCGGGTTCCTCCTACGAGCAGTACGTC.

The chain is built from TRBV7-2 and TRBJ2-1, with TRBD2 identical over 8 bases. J was trimmed by 4 bases and V by 3 bases; bases with no gene match: 5. CDR3 size: 15 residues. In germline, CDR1 is SGHTA, CDR2 FQGNSA. Here the CDR3 DNA reads TGTGCCAGCAGCTTTCAGCGGGAGTCGTACAATGAGCAGTTCTTC. Its translation: CASSFQRESYNEQFF.

J is TRBJ2-1 and V is TRBV2, with D possibly being TRBD1 (6 bases). This CDR3 contains 14 residues. V lost 4 bases and J lost 6, with 13 bases in between. Germline CDR1 and CDR2: SNHLY and FYNNEI. The CDR3 DNA sequence: TGTGCCAGCAGTGGGACATGGACAGCCAATGAGCAGTTCTTC. The encoded protein is CASSGTWTANEQFF.

This clonotype was seen many times. The chain combines TRBV7-2 with TRBJ2-3; D remains ambiguous. Germline V gives CDR1 SGHTA, CDR2 FQGNSA. The CDR3 is made up of 13 amino acids. The V end lost 8 bases, the J end lost 0 bases, and 9 bases lay between the germline ends. This CDR3 reads CASEAASTDTQYF. CDR3 bases: TGTGCCAGCGAGGCAGCTAGCACAGATACGCAGTATTTT.

The chain has TRBV28 and TRBJ2-7, with TRBD2 matching over 8 bases. V shed 6 bases and J 3 bases; nucleotides not matched to a gene: 16. This CDR3 is built from 17 residues. Germline assignment: CDR1 MDHEN and CDR2 SYDVKM. In DNA, the CDR3 is TGTGCCAGCAGGGCCCTTAATCCGGGAGGGCCGAGCTACGAGCAGTACGTC. Protein sequence: CASRALNPGGPSYEQYV.

This clonotype was detected ten times or more. V and J are TRBV6-1 and TRBJ2-5; D gene ambiguous. This CDR3 spans 13 amino acids. The V gene lost 3 bases and the J gene lost 5 bases, with 10 bases spanning the gap. Germline CDR1 reads MNHNS; CDR2 reads SASEGT. Here the CDR3 reads CASSEMLRETQYF. CDR3 in DNA: TGTGCCAGCAGTGAGATGCTACGGGAGACCCAGTACTTC.

This clonotype was seen only a few times. The chain has TRBV11-2 and TRBJ2-3; D perhaps matches TRBD2 (5 bases). The CDR3 has 13 residues. The V gene lost 3 bases and the J gene lost 4 bases, with 8 bases spanning the gap. Germline values: CDR1 SGHAT, CDR2 FQNNGV. This CDR3 reads CASSFPRADTQYF. CDR3 DNA sequence: TGTGCCAGCAGCTTCCCGAGGGCAGATACGCAGTATTTT.

This chain joins TRBV7-2 and TRBJ2-3; a possible D gene is TRBD1 (5 bases). The length of the CDR3 is 13 residues. The V gene's germline CDR1 is SGHTA and CDR2 FQGNSA. The V and J ends lost 1 base and 6 bases respectively, with 8 bases between them. The CDR3 here is CASSLEQVDTQYF. The CDR3 DNA is TGTGCCAGCAGCTTAGAACAGGTTGATACGCAGTATTTT. Based on the CDR3 plus reference TRBV7-2 and TRBJ2-3, the full variable domain is GAGVSQSPSNKVTEKGKDVELRCDPISGHTALYWYRQSLGQGLEFLIYFQGNSAPDKSGLPSDRFSAERTGGSVSTLTIQRTQQEDSAVYLCASSLEQVDTQYFGPGTRLTVL.

In this sample, this clonotype turned up a few times. This chain joins TRBV6-2 or TRBV6-3 and TRBJ2-1; 9 bases match TRBD2. After removal of 2 bases from V and 8 bases from J, the junction contained 10 bases not matched to a gene. This CDR3 spans 16 amino acids. Germline V lookup: CDR1 MNHEY, CDR2 SVGEGT. CDR3 sequence (DNA): TGTGCCAGCAGTTACGAGGGACTAGCTTTCGGTGATGAGCAGTTCTTC. It specifies CASSYEGLAFGDEQFF.

This chain links TRBV27 with TRBJ2-7; D might be TRBD1 (6 bases). This CDR3 region has 15 residues. Trimming stripped 6 bases from V and 2 bases from J, with 17 bases between. The germline V gene encodes CDR1 MNHEY and CDR2 SMNVEV (reference sequence). This chain's CDR3 is CASRRTGILPYEQYF. In DNA form, the CDR3 reads TGTGCCAGCAGACGAACAGGGATCTTACCCTACGAGCAGTACTTC.